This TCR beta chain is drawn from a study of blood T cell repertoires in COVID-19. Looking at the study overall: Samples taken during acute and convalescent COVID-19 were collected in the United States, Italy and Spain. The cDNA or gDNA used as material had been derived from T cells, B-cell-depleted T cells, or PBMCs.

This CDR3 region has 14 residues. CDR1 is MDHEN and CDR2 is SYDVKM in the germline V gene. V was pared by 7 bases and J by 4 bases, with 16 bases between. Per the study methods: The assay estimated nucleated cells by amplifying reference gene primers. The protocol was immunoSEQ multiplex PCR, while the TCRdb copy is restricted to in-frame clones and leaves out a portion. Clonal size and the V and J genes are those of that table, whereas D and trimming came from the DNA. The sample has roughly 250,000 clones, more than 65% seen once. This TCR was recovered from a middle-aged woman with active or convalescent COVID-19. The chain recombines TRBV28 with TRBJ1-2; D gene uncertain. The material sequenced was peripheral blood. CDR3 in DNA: TGTGCCAGCATTCCCCACGCTACCCCCTATGGCTACACCTTC. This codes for CASIPHATPYGYTF.